This is a list of T cell receptor beta chains from one sample in a study of OX40 agonist ivuxolimab in advanced cancers. The assay was immunoSEQ multiplex PCR, and TCRdb's table has in-frame clones only and misses some. The sample shows fewer than 45,000 clones, around 80% of them seen only once. This sample comprised CD4+ or CD8+ T cells sorted from blood, obtained in a trial of the OX40 agonist ivuxolimab. These TCRs come from an adult with an advanced solid tumor such as melanoma, head and neck, liver or kidney cancer. Both conserved end residues are part of each CDR3. D genes are given only for firm matches. The size field is filled for only some rows; it gives once, few, many or a size class.

v_call: TRBV4-1
j_call: TRBJ2-3
clone_size: NA
d_call: NA
cdr3_nt: TGCGCCAGCAGCCAAGAGGGCTACCGAGATACGCAGTATTTT
cdr3_aa: CASSQEGYRDTQYF

v_call: TRBV9
j_call: TRBJ1-2
clone_size: NA
d_call: NA
cdr3_nt: TGTGCCAGCAGCGTAAGCACTAACTATGGCTACACCTTC
cdr3_aa: CASSVSTNYGYTF

v_call: TRBV5-5
j_call: TRBJ2-4
clone_size: NA
d_call: NA
cdr3_nt: TGTGCCAGCTTCGCTCCGGCCAAAAACATTCAGTACTTC
cdr3_aa: CASFAPAKNIQYF

v_call: TRBV9
j_call: TRBJ2-2
clone_size: NA
d_call: NA
cdr3_nt: TGTGCCAGCAGCGTATATGGGGGGCGCGCCACCGGGGAGCTGTTTTTT
cdr3_aa: CASSVYGGRATGELFF

v_call: TRBV9
j_call: TRBJ1-2
clone_size: NA
d_call: NA
cdr3_nt: TGTGCCAGCAGCGTAGGAGGGATAAGACAAGGCGGCTACACCTTC
cdr3_aa: CASSVGGIRQGGYTF

v_call: TRBV2
j_call: TRBJ2-7
clone_size: NA
d_call: TRBD1
cdr3_nt: TGTGCCAGCTTGGGACAGGGGGCAAACGAGCAGTACTTC
cdr3_aa: CASLGQGANEQYF

v_call: TRBV6-5
j_call: TRBJ2-7
clone_size: NA
d_call: NA
cdr3_nt: TGTGCCAGCAGTTACTCCCAGGGTGGTCCCTACGAGCAGTACTTC
cdr3_aa: CASSYSQGGPYEQYF

v_call: TRBV7-6
j_call: TRBJ2-5
clone_size: NA
d_call: NA
cdr3_nt: TGTGCCAGCAGCCAACAACCGGGAAAAGAGACCCAGTACTTC
cdr3_aa: CASSQQPGKETQYF

v_call: TRBV6-5
j_call: TRBJ1-1
clone_size: NA
d_call: NA
cdr3_nt: TGTGCCAGCGCCGGGGGGGGCGGGCACACTGAAGCTTTCTTT
cdr3_aa: CASAGGGGHTEAFF

v_call: TRBV30
j_call: TRBJ1-6
clone_size: NA
d_call: NA
cdr3_nt: TGTGCCTGGACGGCAGGGTGGATTTCACCCCTCCACTTT
cdr3_aa: CAWTAGWISPLHF

v_call: TRBV6-1
j_call: TRBJ2-3
clone_size: NA
d_call: TRBD2
cdr3_nt: TGTGCCAGCATTATTATAGCGGGGGGGCCACATACGCAGTATTTT
cdr3_aa: CASIIIAGGPHTQYF

v_call: TRBV29-1
j_call: TRBJ2-5
clone_size: few
d_call: NA
cdr3_nt: TGCAGCGTTGAAGAGAGAAGTGGTGAGACCCAGTACTTC
cdr3_aa: CSVEERSGETQYF

v_call: TRBV2
j_call: TRBJ1-5
clone_size: NA
d_call: NA
cdr3_nt: TGTGCCAGCAGAGGGGAGGCGGGATACAATCAGCCCCAGCATTTT
cdr3_aa: CASRGEAGYNQPQHF

v_call: TRBV5-1
j_call: TRBJ2-7
clone_size: NA
d_call: NA
cdr3_nt: TGCGCCAGCAGCTTGGGGGGTTCGGCCACCAACTACGAGCAGTACTTC
cdr3_aa: CASSLGGSATNYEQYF

v_call: TRBV27
j_call: TRBJ1-3
clone_size: NA
d_call: TRBD1
cdr3_nt: TGTGCCAGCAGTATGGGACAGGGGGTTGGAAACACCATATATTTT
cdr3_aa: CASSMGQGVGNTIYF

v_call: TRBV7-2
j_call: TRBJ1-6
clone_size: NA
d_call: NA
cdr3_nt: TGTGCCAGCAGCTTACGGCGGGGGGATTCACCCCTCCACTTT
cdr3_aa: CASSLRRGDSPLHF

v_call: TRBV25-1
j_call: TRBJ1-2
clone_size: NA
d_call: NA
cdr3_nt: TGTGCCTCCAAAGGGACCTTGGGGGAATTGGCGCACTATGGCTACACCTTC
cdr3_aa: CASKGTLGELAHYGYTF

v_call: TRBV10-3
j_call: TRBJ1-2
clone_size: NA
d_call: TRBD1
cdr3_nt: TGTGCCATCAGCGAGACAGGGGGGTCGGGCTACACCTTC
cdr3_aa: CAISETGGSGYTF

v_call: TRBV10-3
j_call: TRBJ2-5
clone_size: NA
d_call: NA
cdr3_nt: TGTGCCATCAGTGAGCATGGAATAGAGACCCAGTACTTC
cdr3_aa: CAISEHGIETQYF

v_call: TRBV19
j_call: TRBJ2-1
clone_size: few
d_call: NA
cdr3_nt: TGTGCCAGTAGGAGGAACAATGAGCAGTTCTTC
cdr3_aa: CASRRNNEQFF

v_call: TRBV10-3
j_call: TRBJ1-2
clone_size: NA
d_call: TRBD1
cdr3_nt: TGTGCCATCAGTGAGTCGACCGGGGGCAGGGGGCTAGATGGCTACACCTTC
cdr3_aa: CAISESTGGRGLDGYTF

v_call: TRBV10-3
j_call: TRBJ1-1
clone_size: NA
d_call: TRBD1
cdr3_nt: TGTGCCATCAGCCGGACAGGGGGGAACACTGAAGCTTTCTTT
cdr3_aa: CAISRTGGNTEAFF

v_call: TRBV5-5
j_call: TRBJ1-2
clone_size: NA
d_call: NA
cdr3_nt: TGTGCCAGCAGCTTGAATAACTATGGCTACACCTTC
cdr3_aa: CASSLNNYGYTF

v_call: TRBV5-1
j_call: TRBJ2-5
clone_size: once
d_call: NA
cdr3_nt: TGCGCCAGCAGCTTCGAGGGCAGCCAAGAGACCCAGTACTTC
cdr3_aa: CASSFEGSQETQYF

v_call: TRBV7-6
j_call: TRBJ1-3
clone_size: NA
d_call: NA
cdr3_nt: TGTGCCAGCAGCTTAGCGCGGCCAGTTAGCTCTGGAAACACCATATATTTT
cdr3_aa: CASSLARPVSSGNTIYF

v_call: TRBV10-3
j_call: TRBJ2-1
clone_size: NA
d_call: NA
cdr3_nt: TGTGCCATCACGGGGGAAGGGGTCTACAATGAGCAGTTCTTC
cdr3_aa: CAITGEGVYNEQFF

v_call: TRBV5-1
j_call: TRBJ2-2
clone_size: NA
d_call: NA
cdr3_nt: TGCGCCAGCAGCTTAGACTTAACCGGGGAGCTGTTTTTT
cdr3_aa: CASSLDLTGELFF

v_call: TRBV5-1
j_call: TRBJ2-3
clone_size: NA
d_call: TRBD2
cdr3_nt: TGCGCCAGCAGCTTGCAAGCGGGGATCACAGATACGCAGTATTTT
cdr3_aa: CASSLQAGITDTQYF

v_call: TRBV10-3
j_call: TRBJ2-7
clone_size: NA
d_call: TRBD1
cdr3_nt: TGTGCCATCAGTGAACCGGGACAGGGGGCTTACGAGCAGTACTTC
cdr3_aa: CAISEPGQGAYEQYF

v_call: TRBV5-1
j_call: TRBJ1-2
clone_size: NA
d_call: NA
cdr3_nt: TGCGCCAGCAGCCCAGGGTCCTACTATGGCTACACCTTC
cdr3_aa: CASSPGSYYGYTF

v_call: TRBV9
j_call: TRBJ1-3
clone_size: NA
d_call: NA
cdr3_nt: TGTGCCAGCAGCGAGGGACACACCTCTGGAAACACCATATATTTT
cdr3_aa: CASSEGHTSGNTIYF

v_call: TRBV6-1
j_call: TRBJ1-2
clone_size: NA
d_call: NA
cdr3_nt: TGTGCCAGCAGTGAATGGATCGGCATTAACTATGGCTACACCTTC
cdr3_aa: CASSEWIGINYGYTF

v_call: TRBV15
j_call: TRBJ1-4
clone_size: few
d_call: TRBD1
cdr3_nt: TGTGCCACCAGCGCCACGCGGGACAGGGGGGAAAAACTGTTTTTT
cdr3_aa: CATSATRDRGEKLFF

v_call: TRBV27
j_call: TRBJ1-1
clone_size: medium-sized
d_call: TRBD1
cdr3_nt: TGTGCCAGCAGGCGCCACTCGCAGGGGGCTTGGACTGAAGCTTTCTTT
cdr3_aa: CASRRHSQGAWTEAFF

v_call: TRBV27
j_call: TRBJ2-1
clone_size: few
d_call: NA
cdr3_nt: TGTGCCAGCAGTTTACGAGGGGGAGGAGGGATCAATGAGCAGTTCTTC
cdr3_aa: CASSLRGGGGINEQFF

v_call: TRBV25-1
j_call: TRBJ2-3
clone_size: NA
d_call: NA
cdr3_nt: TGTGCCAGCAGTGGAATTGACAGCACAGATACGCAGTATTTT
cdr3_aa: CASSGIDSTDTQYF

v_call: TRBV30
j_call: TRBJ1-6
clone_size: few
d_call: NA
cdr3_nt: TGTGCCTGGAGTGCAGGGATTAATTCACCCCTCCACTTT
cdr3_aa: CAWSAGINSPLHF

v_call: TRBV7-2
j_call: TRBJ1-3
clone_size: NA
d_call: NA
cdr3_nt: TGTGCCAGCAGCTTATTCAGCTACTCTGGAAACACCATATATTTT
cdr3_aa: CASSLFSYSGNTIYF

v_call: TRBV6-1
j_call: TRBJ1-1
clone_size: NA
d_call: NA
cdr3_nt: TGTGCCAGCACCCGCAGAGGGAGCCAGGGAGCTTTCTTT
cdr3_aa: CASTRRGSQGAFF

v_call: TRBV5-5
j_call: TRBJ2-5
clone_size: NA
d_call: NA
cdr3_nt: TGTGCCAGCAGCCGGGACTTACAAGAGACCCAGTACTTC
cdr3_aa: CASSRDLQETQYF

v_call: TRBV18
j_call: TRBJ1-1
clone_size: NA
d_call: NA
cdr3_nt: TGTGCCAGCTCACCACAGGACACTGAAGCTTTCTTT
cdr3_aa: CASSPQDTEAFF

v_call: TRBV28
j_call: TRBJ2-7
clone_size: NA
d_call: NA
cdr3_nt: TGTGCCACAACACGCTACGAGCAGTACTTC
cdr3_aa: CATTRYEQYF

v_call: TRBV6-6
j_call: TRBJ1-2
clone_size: NA
d_call: NA
cdr3_nt: TGTGCCAGCAGTTACTGGCCGTATGGCTACACCTTC
cdr3_aa: CASSYWPYGYTF

v_call: TRBV28
j_call: TRBJ1-1
clone_size: once
d_call: NA
cdr3_nt: TGTGCCAGCACCCCCTGGGAGCTCAACACTGAAGCTTTCTTT
cdr3_aa: CASTPWELNTEAFF

v_call: TRBV18
j_call: TRBJ1-1
clone_size: medium-sized
d_call: NA
cdr3_nt: TGTGCCAGCTCAGGTGGATATGGAACTGAAGCTTTCTTT
cdr3_aa: CASSGGYGTEAFF

v_call: TRBV18
j_call: TRBJ1-1
clone_size: NA
d_call: NA
cdr3_nt: TGTGCCAGCTCCGACAGCGGAGGGACTGAAGCTTTCTTT
cdr3_aa: CASSDSGGTEAFF

v_call: TRBV5-1
j_call: TRBJ2-1
clone_size: NA
d_call: NA
cdr3_nt: TGCGCCAGCAGGGCTGGGTGGAATGAGCAGTTCTTC
cdr3_aa: CASRAGWNEQFF

v_call: TRBV29-1
j_call: TRBJ1-5
clone_size: few
d_call: NA
cdr3_nt: TGCAGCGTCTCGGGGGCTAGCAATCAGCCCCAGCATTTT
cdr3_aa: CSVSGASNQPQHF

v_call: TRBV7-9
j_call: TRBJ1-1
clone_size: NA
d_call: NA
cdr3_nt: TGTGCCAGCAGCCAATCTGGCACTGAAGCTTTCTTT
cdr3_aa: CASSQSGTEAFF

v_call: TRBV2
j_call: TRBJ2-3
clone_size: NA
d_call: NA
cdr3_nt: TGTGCCAGCAGTGACGGTTACACAGATACGCAGTATTTT
cdr3_aa: CASSDGYTDTQYF

v_call: TRBV27
j_call: TRBJ1-2
clone_size: medium-sized
d_call: NA
cdr3_nt: TGTGCCAGCAGTTTATACGGATTCTATGGCTACACCTTC
cdr3_aa: CASSLYGFYGYTF